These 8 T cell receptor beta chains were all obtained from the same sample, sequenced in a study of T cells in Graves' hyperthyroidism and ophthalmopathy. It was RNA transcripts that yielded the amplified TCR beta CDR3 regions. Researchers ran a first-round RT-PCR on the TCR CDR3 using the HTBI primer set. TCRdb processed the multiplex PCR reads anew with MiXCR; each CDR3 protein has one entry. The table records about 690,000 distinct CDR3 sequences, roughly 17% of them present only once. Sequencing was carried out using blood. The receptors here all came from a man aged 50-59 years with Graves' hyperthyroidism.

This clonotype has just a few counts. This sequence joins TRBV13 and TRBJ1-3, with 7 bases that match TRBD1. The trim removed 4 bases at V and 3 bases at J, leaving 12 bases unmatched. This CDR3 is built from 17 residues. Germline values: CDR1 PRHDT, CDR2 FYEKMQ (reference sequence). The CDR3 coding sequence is TGTGCCAGCAGCTCCCCCTACTTTAGGGGGCTTGGAAACACCATATATTTT. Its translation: CASSSPYFRGLGNTIYF.

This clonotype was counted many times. CDR3: CASSFMEVGYTF. The CDR3, as DNA: TGTGCCAGCAGTTTCATGGAAGTGGGCTACACCTTC. The V gene is TRBV28, the J gene TRBJ1-2; no clear D gene. Trimming stripped 3 bases from V and 8 bases from J, with 10 bases between. This CDR3 comprises 12 residues. Per the germline V gene, CDR1 is MDHEN and CDR2 is SYDVKM.

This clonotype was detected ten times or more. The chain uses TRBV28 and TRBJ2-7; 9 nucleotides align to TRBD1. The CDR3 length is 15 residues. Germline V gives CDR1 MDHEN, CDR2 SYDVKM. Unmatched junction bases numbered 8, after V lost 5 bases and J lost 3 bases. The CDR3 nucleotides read TGTGCCAGCAGTCAAACAGGACAGGGGATCTACGAGCAGTACTTC. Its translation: CASSQTGQGIYEQYF.

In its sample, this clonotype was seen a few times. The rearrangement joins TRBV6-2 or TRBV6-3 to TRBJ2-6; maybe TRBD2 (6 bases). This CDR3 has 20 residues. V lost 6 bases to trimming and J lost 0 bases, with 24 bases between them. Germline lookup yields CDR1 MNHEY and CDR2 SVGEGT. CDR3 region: CASSPNRENMNYSGANVLTF. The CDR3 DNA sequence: TGTGCCAGCAGCCCAAACCGGGAGAATATGAACTACTCTGGGGCCAACGTCCTGACTTTC.

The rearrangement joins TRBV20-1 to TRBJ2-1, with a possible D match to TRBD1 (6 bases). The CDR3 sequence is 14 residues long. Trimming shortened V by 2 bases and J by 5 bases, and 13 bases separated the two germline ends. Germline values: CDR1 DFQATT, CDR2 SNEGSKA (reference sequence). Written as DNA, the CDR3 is TGCAGTGCTAGAAAAACAGGGACCCACAATGAGCAGTTCTTC. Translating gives CSARKTGTHNEQFF.

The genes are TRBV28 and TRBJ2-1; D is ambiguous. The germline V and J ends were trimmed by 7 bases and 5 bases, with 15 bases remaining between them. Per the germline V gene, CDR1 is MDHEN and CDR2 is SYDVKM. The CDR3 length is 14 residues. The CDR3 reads CASTVLTNDNEQFF. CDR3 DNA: TGTGCCAGCACTGTTTTGACAAATGACAATGAGCAGTTCTTC.

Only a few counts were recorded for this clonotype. The CDR3 DNA reads TGCGCCAGCAGCTTGGAAACAGGGAACTACGAGCAGTACTTC. This gives the protein CASSLETGNYEQYF. V usage is TRBV5-1 and J usage is TRBJ2-7; possibly TRBD1 for D (6 bases). Trimming shortened V by 0 bases and J by 3 bases, and 10 bases separated the two germline ends. CDR1 and CDR2 (germline): SGHRS, YFSETQ. The CDR3 sequence is 14 residues long.

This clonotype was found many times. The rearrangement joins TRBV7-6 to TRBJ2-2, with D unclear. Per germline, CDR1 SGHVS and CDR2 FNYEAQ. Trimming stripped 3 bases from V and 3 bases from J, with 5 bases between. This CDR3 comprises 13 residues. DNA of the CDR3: TGTGCCAGCAGCTTGGGTTACACCGGGGAGCTGTTTTTT. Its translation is CASSLGYTGELFF.